The 19 T cell receptor beta chains presented below share a single source sample, sequenced in a study of blood T cells in healthy people across ages. Using a J-beta primer mix together with a sample-barcoded 5' primer, a second PCR was run for about 6 to 12 cycles. A single record per CDR3 protein comes from TCRdb applying MiXCR to the 5' RACE reads. The sample lists some 670,000 distinct CDR3 sequences, around 50% occurring once. The specimen sequenced was blood. These receptors all come from a woman over 75 in good health.

As concerns this clonotype: A much larger clone differs from this one at a single base, so this may be a read error. The chain uses TRBV4-2 and TRBJ2-3; 9 bases are shared with TRBD1. Looked up from germline, CDR1 is LGHNA and CDR2 is YNFKEQ. The CDR3 covers 15 residues. The CDR3 is CAGSQGTGPTDTQYF. DNA for the CDR3: TGTGCCGGCAGCCAAGGGACAGGGCCCACAGATACGCAGTATTTT.

This sequence joins TRBV7-8 and TRBJ2-4, with 9 bases fitting TRBD1. V was clipped by 2 bases and J by 6 bases; unmatched bases: 5. The CDR3 length is 15 residues. The germline V gene has CDR1 SGHVS and CDR2 FQNEAQ. The CDR3 DNA sequence: TGTGCCAGCAGCTTAACAGGGGGCCGCGGAAACATTCAGTACTTC. Amino acids: CASSLTGGRGNIQYF.

On this clonotype itself: At one end, the junction sequence differs from germline, possibly due to a read error. The chain joins TRBV6-6 to TRBJ1-2; 10 bases map to TRBD1. From germline, CDR1 is MNHNY and CDR2 SVGAGI (reference sequence). This CDR3 is built from 17 residues. CDR3 nucleotides: TGTGCCAGCAGTCAGCTCGGACAGGGGGTAGCTAACTGTGGCTACACCTTC. This codes for CASSQLGQGVANCGYTF.

Remarks on this clonotype: This may arise from a read error, as a much more abundant clone is one base away. V usage is TRBV20-1 and J usage is TRBJ2-7; 9 nucleotides agree with TRBD2. J was trimmed by 2 bases and V by 0 bases; bases with no gene match: 5. The V gene's germline CDR1 is DFQATT and CDR2 SNEGSKA (reference sequence). CDR3 length: 15 residues. The CDR3 spells CSARDLASGAYEQYF. In nucleotides, the CDR3 is TGCAGTGCTAGAGATCTGGCTAGCGGGGCCTACGAGCAGTACTTC.

This clonotype has more than one count but fewer than ten. This chain connects TRBV2 to TRBJ2-6, with D unresolved. Between the trimmed V and J ends, which lost 3 bases and 0 bases, there was a span of 6 bases. This CDR3 has 15 residues. Germline loops: CDR1 SNHLY, CDR2 FYNNEI. DNA of the CDR3: TGTGCCAGCAGTGATGACGACTCTGGGGCCAACGTCCTGACTTTC. It specifies CASSDDDSGANVLTF.

Comment on this clonotype: A read error may explain this, as a much larger clone is one base away. The chain employs TRBV19 and TRBJ2-1; D gene ambiguous. The J call may be wrong; the DNA end is better matched by TRBJ2-7. The CDR3 is 17 residues long. Per the germline V gene, CDR1 is LNHDA and CDR2 is SQIVND (reference sequence). This chain's CDR3 is CASSISTTVSSYNEQYF. The CDR3, as DNA: TGTGCCAGTAGTATCTCTACGACTGTGAGCTCCTACAATGAGCAGTACTTC.

A single count supports this clonotype. The CDR3 sequence: CASSLDPGLQETQYF. In DNA, the CDR3 is TGCGCCAGCAGCTTGGACCCAGGCTTACAAGAGACCCAGTACTTC. This chain uses TRBV5-1 with TRBJ2-5, with D uncertain. The V end lost 0 bases, the J end lost 2 bases, and 11 bases lay between the germline ends. This CDR3 is built from 15 residues. Germline V gives CDR1 SGHRS, CDR2 YFSETQ.

This chain connects TRBV18 to TRBJ2-2, with D possibly being TRBD2 (5 bases). Germline V gene lookup returns CDR1 KGHSH and CDR2 LQKENI. V dropped 0 bases and J dropped 4 bases, with 9 bases sitting between them. CDR3 length: 15 amino acids. In nucleotides, the CDR3 is TGTGCCAGCTCACCACCCCGGGGTACCACCGGGGAGCTGTTTTTT. This translates into CASSPPRGTTGELFF. The full variable domain, completed using reference TRBV18 and TRBJ2-2, is NAGVMQNPRHLVRRRGQEARLRCSPMKGHSHVYWYRQLPEEGLKFMVYLQKENIIDESGMPKERFSAEFPKEGPSILRIQQVVRGDSAAYFCASSPPRGTTGELFFGEGSRLTVL.

This chain links TRBV12-3 or TRBV12-4 with TRBJ2-7; no reliable D call. There are 15 residues in the CDR3. Trimming took 8 bases from V and 7 from J, leaving 24 bases between them. The CDR3 DNA reads TGTGCCAGCGGTAGTAGCTCGGCATCGCCCAATGAGCAGTACTTC. As protein: CASGSSSASPNEQYF.

This clonotype occurred a few times. The V and J genes are TRBV30 and TRBJ2-2, with 10 bases lining up with TRBD1. The ends lost 5 bases at V and 5 bases at J; junction bases unmatched: 8. Germline lookup yields CDR1 GTSNPN and CDR2 SVGIG (reference sequence). This CDR3 has 15 residues. The CDR3 bases are TGTGCCTGGGACACCGGGACAGGGGAAACCGGGGAGCTGTTTTTT. This encodes CAWDTGTGETGELFF.

The chain recombines TRBV5-1 with TRBJ2-2, with a possible D match to TRBD1 (5 bases). The CDR3 is made up of 14 amino acids. V lost 0 bases to trimming and J lost 3 bases, with 6 bases between them. Germline values: CDR1 SGHRS, CDR2 YFSETQ. DNA of the CDR3: TGCGCCAGCAGCTTGGAAGGGGACACCGGGGAGCTGTTTTTT. Protein sequence: CASSLEGDTGELFF.

For this clonotype: A read error may be the cause here, since a much bigger clone is one base away. The rearrangement links TRBV12-1 to TRBJ2-5; the table gives TRBD1 as D, unverified against the DNA. The last part of the DNA fits TRBJ2-7 better; the J call may be wrong. TRBV12-1 is reported as a pseudogene. This CDR3 is 19 amino acids long. CDR3 coding DNA: TGTGCCAGCAGCTTTGCGTATGAGGGGGTTTCCCAGAGAGTGAACGAGCAGTACTTC. Its protein is CASSFAYEGVSQRVNEQYF.

This clonotype has at least ten counts. The V call is TRBV30, the J call TRBJ2-5, with D unclear. Deletions cut 0 bases from V and 1 base from J, with 6 bases between. The V gene's germline CDR1 is GTSNPN and CDR2 SVGIG (reference sequence). The CDR3 loop spans 13 amino acids. Here the CDR3 reads CAWSVWTQETQYF. The CDR3 DNA reads TGTGCCTGGAGTGTATGGACCCAAGAGACCCAGTACTTC.

This clonotype was observed a handful of times. V usage is TRBV4-1 and J usage is TRBJ2-1, with TRBD2 matching 11 bases. The CDR3 runs 16 residues. Germline loops: CDR1 MGHRA, CDR2 YSYEKL. The J segment lost 1 base and the V segment lost 3 bases, leaving 2 bases of the junction unmatched. CDR3 residues: CASSQASGGSYNEQFF. DNA for the CDR3: TGCGCCAGCAGCCAGGCTAGCGGGGGGTCCTACAATGAGCAGTTCTTC.

This clonotype was found many times. This chain links TRBV5-1 with TRBJ2-3, with 8 nucleotides matching TRBD2. Trimming cost V 3 bases and J 2 bases; bases outside gene matches: 14. The CDR3 sequence is 18 residues long. Germline lookup yields CDR1 SGHRS and CDR2 YFSETQ. The CDR3 region has the DNA TGCGCCAGCAGCTCCCCCGGGGGGGACTCGTATCCCACAGATACGCAGTATTTT. Translating gives CASSSPGGDSYPTDTQYF.

CDR3 DNA: TGTGCCAGCAGCGGAACCGGGACCTATGGCTACACCTTC. As protein: CASSGTGTYGYTF. This sequence joins TRBV9 and TRBJ1-2; D is perhaps TRBD1 (5 bases). From germline, CDR1 is SGDLS and CDR2 YYNGEE. This CDR3 is 13 amino acids long. Trimming shortened V by 3 bases and J by 4 bases, and 10 bases separated the two germline ends.

This clonotype appeared many times. The rearrangement joins TRBV18 to TRBJ2-1; D is unresolved. Germline assignment: CDR1 KGHSH and CDR2 LQKENI. The CDR3 sequence is 13 residues long. V was clipped by 6 bases and J by 5 bases, with 11 bases between them. The CDR3: CASSQIDDNEQFF. CDR3 sequence (DNA): TGTGCCAGCTCCCAAATCGACGACAATGAGCAGTTCTTC.

This clonotype has a handful of counts. The chain recombines TRBV24-1 with TRBJ2-2; 8 bases align to TRBD1. J was trimmed by 1 base and V by 10 bases; bases with no gene match: 1. There are 13 residues in the CDR3. From germline, CDR1 is KGHDR and CDR2 SFDVKD. Here the CDR3 DNA reads TGTGCCACGGGGACAGGGAACACCGGGGAGCTGTTTTTT. It specifies CATGTGNTGELFF.

This clonotype was found many times. This chain joins TRBV12-3 or TRBV12-4 and TRBJ1-1, with D perhaps matching TRBD1 (5 bases). Trimming removed 2 bases at V and 1 base at J, with 11 bases between. CDR3 size: 15 residues. CDR3 protein: CASSLTLGGNTEAFF. The DNA of the CDR3 is TGTGCCAGCAGTTTAACCCTCGGGGGGAACACTGAAGCTTTCTTT.